This is a list of T cell receptor beta chains from one sample in a study of cytomegalovirus exposure and HLA in healthy donors. Clones were sequenced by immunoSEQ multiplex PCR, and TCRdb holds only the in-frame ones, with some missing. The sample lists around 200,000 clones, approximately 86% occurring once. The sequenced sample was PBMCs. These receptors all stem from a woman in her twenties or thirties in good health and CMV-seronegative. The CDR3 runs from the conserved cysteine through the conserved F or W. Fields, in order: D gene, V gene, clone size, J gene, CDR3 length, CDR3 DNA, CDR3 protein. D genes are given only for firm matches. Part of the rows lack a size; the others show once, few, many or a class for expanded clones.

TRBD2,TRBV5-1,-,TRBJ2-1,16,TGCGCCAGCAGCGCGACTAGCGGCAAATCCTACAATGAGCAGTTCTTC,CASSATSGKSYNEQFF
-,TRBV7-2,-,TRBJ2-1,15,TGTGCCAGCAGCTTCGACACGACCTCCTACAATGAGCAGTTCTTC,CASSFDTTSYNEQFF
-,TRBV7-3,-,TRBJ2-1,13,TGTGCCAGCACTAGCGACCCTACCGGTGAGCAGTTCTTC,CASTSDPTGEQFF
-,TRBV5-1,once,TRBJ2-1,16,TGCGCCAGCAGCTTGGCCGTTGGTCAGGGGAGGGGTGAGCAGTTCTTC,CASSLAVGQGRGEQFF
TRBD2,TRBV10-2,-,TRBJ2-1,19,TGCGCCAGCAGTGGGACTAGCGGGAGTAAGTTCGGATCCTACAATGAGCAGTTCTTC,CASSGTSGSKFGSYNEQFF
TRBD2,TRBV10-2,once,TRBJ2-3,17,TGCGCCAGCAGGCAATCCCTTGGACTAGCGGGAGGAGATACGCAGTATTTT,CASRQSLGLAGGDTQYF
-,TRBV7-9,-,TRBJ1-1,14,TGTGCCAGCAACCGACAGGCAATGAACACTGAAGCTTTCTTT,CASNRQAMNTEAFF
TRBD2,TRBV19,-,TRBJ2-7,14,TGTGCCAGTTCGGGACTAGCGGGAGTCCACGAGCAGTACTTC,CASSGLAGVHEQYF
-,TRBV27,few,TRBJ2-1,16,TGTGCCAGCAGTTCTTATCGGGGTCTGTCCTACAATGAGCAGTTCTTC,CASSSYRGLSYNEQFF
TRBD1,TRBV29-1,-,TRBJ2-2,14,TGCAGCGTTGATGAGGGGGCTGCGACCGGGGAGCTGTTTTTT,CSVDEGAATGELFF
-,TRBV15,-,TRBJ2-3,15,TGTGCCACCAGCAGAGCTCAGGGTGTAACAGATACGCAGTATTTT,CATSRAQGVTDTQYF
TRBD2,TRBV11-3,-,TRBJ2-2,19,TGTGCCAGCAGCTTAAGAGCTAGCGGGGGGGCCTTGAACACCGGGGAGCTGTTTTTT,CASSLRASGGALNTGELFF
-,TRBV14,-,TRBJ2-1,18,TGTGCCAGCAGCCAATATACGGGTAGCGCGAGCTCCTACAATGAGCAGTTCTTC,CASSQYTGSASSYNEQFF
-,TRBV5-6,-,TRBJ2-7,14,TGTGCCAGCAGCTTGGTATCCCTTTCCTACGAGCAGTACTTC,CASSLVSLSYEQYF
-,TRBV2,-,TRBJ1-1,14,TGTGCCAGCAGTTATACAGGGATGGGCACTGAAGCTTTCTTT,CASSYTGMGTEAFF
-,TRBV15,-,TRBJ2-5,15,TGTGCCACCAGCACCCGGGGGTTTGTTCAAGAGACCCAGTACTTC,CATSTRGFVQETQYF
TRBD1,TRBV2,-,TRBJ1-5,14,TGTGCCAGCGGGATCGACAGGGGCGATCAGCCCCAGCATTTT,CASGIDRGDQPQHF
-,TRBV5-1,-,TRBJ1-4,16,TGCGCCAGCAGCTTCGGGACTCTTGCAACTAATGAAAAACTGTTTTTT,CASSFGTLATNEKLFF
-,TRBV15,-,TRBJ1-1,13,TGTGCCACCAGCAGAGGAGGGTACACTGAAGCTTTCTTT,CATSRGGYTEAFF
-,TRBV6-1,once,TRBJ1-2,13,TGTGCCAGCAGTGCTAGAATCGGAAGGGGCTACACCTTC,CASSARIGRGYTF
-,TRBV11-2,-,TRBJ2-7,14,TGTGCCAGCAGCTTATGGGCACGTAACTACGAGCAGTACTTC,CASSLWARNYEQYF
-,TRBV5-1,-,TRBJ1-3,17,TGCGCCAGCAGCTTGGATGGTTCGGAGGGAACTGGAAACACCATATATTTT,CASSLDGSEGTGNTIYF
-,TRBV7-9,-,TRBJ1-2,13,TGTGCCAGCAGCTTCACAGGGAGTTATGGCTACACCTTC,CASSFTGSYGYTF
TRBD2,TRBV11-2,-,TRBJ2-7,15,TGTGCCAGCAGCTCCCTAGCGGGGGGCTCCTACGAGCAGTACTTC,CASSSLAGGSYEQYF
-,TRBV28,-,TRBJ1-1,15,TGTGCCAGCAGTTCCCGTAGGAGAATGAACACTGAAGCTTTCTTT,CASSSRRRMNTEAFF
-,TRBV11-2,few,TRBJ2-7,13,TGTGCCAGCAGCTTAGACAGGGACTACGAGCAGTACTTC,CASSLDRDYEQYF
TRBD1,TRBV28,-,TRBJ2-3,14,TGTGCCAGCAGTTCCAGGACAGGGAGAGATACGCAGTATTTT,CASSSRTGRDTQYF
-,TRBV6-6,-,TRBJ1-2,12,TGTGCCAGCAGTTCCTTCTTATATGGCTACACCTTC,CASSSFLYGYTF
TRBD2,TRBV15,-,TRBJ2-3,14,TGTGCCACCCGCCTGCGGGGGAGCACAGATACGCAGTATTTT,CATRLRGSTDTQYF
-,TRBV5-4,-,TRBJ1-5,13,TGTGCCAGCAGCTTGGATGGCACTCAGCCCCAGCATTTT,CASSLDGTQPQHF
TRBD1,TRBV7-9,few,TRBJ2-2,18,TGTGCCAGCAGCACCTCGGGGTCAGGGGGCATTTCCACCGGGGAGCTGTTTTTT,CASSTSGSGGISTGELFF
-,TRBV6-1,-,TRBJ2-7,15,TGTGCCAGCAGTGAAGATTGGCAAACATCCTACGAGCAGTACTTC,CASSEDWQTSYEQYF
-,TRBV6-1,-,TRBJ2-5,13,TGTGCCAGCCCTCGTCAGGTAGGAGAGACCCAGTACTTC,CASPRQVGETQYF
-,TRBV7-9,-,TRBJ2-7,16,TGTGCCAGCAGCTCTCCCTCGACAGGCCGCGAAGGGGAGCAGTACTTC,CASSSPSTGREGEQYF
TRBD1,TRBV5-1,-,TRBJ1-1,15,TGCGCCAGCAGCACCCGCAGACAGGGGAACACTGAAGCTTTCTTT,CASSTRRQGNTEAFF
TRBD1,TRBV11-2,-,TRBJ2-2,16,TGTGCCAGCAGTCCCGGACAGGGGTGGGACACCGGGGAGCTGTTTTTT,CASSPGQGWDTGELFF
-,TRBV6-5,-,TRBJ2-3,15,TGTGCCAGCAGTTACTCGAGGGAGATCACAGATACGCAGTATTTT,CASSYSREITDTQYF
-,TRBV11-2,-,TRBJ2-1,16,TGTGCCAGCAGCTCCCCCGGGCCCCGGGGAAACAATGAGCAGTTCTTC,CASSSPGPRGNNEQFF
TRBD2,TRBV5-1,once,TRBJ2-3,16,TGCGCCAGCAGCTTGGACGGGACTAGCGGGGCAGATACGCAGTATTTT,CASSLDGTSGADTQYF
TRBD1,TRBV19,-,TRBJ2-2,16,TGTGCCAGTATGGGTGGGACAGGTCGGTGGACCGGGGAGCTGTTTTTT,CASMGGTGRWTGELFF
TRBD2,TRBV7-6,-,TRBJ2-1,17,TGTGCCAGCAGCCAAGCTAGCGGGATAGGTGTCTACAATGAGCAGTTCTTC,CASSQASGIGVYNEQFF
TRBD1,TRBV27,-,TRBJ2-7,13,TGTGCCAGCAGTCCGACAGGGTACTACGAGCAGTACTTC,CASSPTGYYEQYF
TRBD2,TRBV28,-,TRBJ2-4,20,TGTGCCAGCAGTTGGATCCCCGGGACTAGCGGGTCCCTAGCCAAAAACATTCAGTACTTC,CASSWIPGTSGSLAKNIQYF
-,TRBV28,-,TRBJ1-2,13,TGTGCCAGCAGTCCGGTCGAGAACTATGGCTACACCTTC,CASSPVENYGYTF
TRBD1,TRBV28,-,TRBJ1-5,14,TGTGCCAGCAGGCACGGGACAGGGGAGAAGCCCCAGCATTTT,CASRHGTGEKPQHF